This T cell receptor (beta chain) was profiled in a study of molecular identifiers for immune sequencing clone quantification. This clonotype was observed a few times. TCRdb re-derived calls from the PCR reads in MiXCR, one entry per CDR3 protein. The table lists 350,000 or so distinct CDR3 sequences, about 21% of them singletons. Deletions cut 3 bases from V and 3 bases from J, with 6 bases between. The CDR3 runs to 13 residues. Germline CDR1 reads LNHDA; CDR2 reads SQIVND (reference sequence). The chain combines TRBV19 with TRBJ1-5; D call uncertain. Sequenced input: naive CD8+ T cells from blood, with Jurkat cell RNA spiked in. Subset denoted: FACS-sorted CD8+CD4-CCR7+CD45RA+ naive T cells. This TCR was recovered from a human donor in good health. Some libraries in this study had Jurkat cell RNA spiked in. CDR3 sequence: CASSITTNQPQHF. Written as DNA, the CDR3 is TGTGCCAGTAGTATTACCACCAATCAGCCCCAGCATTTT. Looking up the rest from reference TRBV19 and TRBJ1-5 gives the full variable domain: DGGITQSPKYLFRKEGQNVTLSCEQNLNHDAMYWYRQDPGQGLRLIYYSQIVNDFQKGDIAEGYSVSREKKESFPLTVTSAQKNPTAFYLCASSITTNQPQHFGDGTRLSIL.